This entry lists 22 T cell receptor beta chains sequenced from one sample in a study of identical twins. Using its own MiXCR run on the 5' RACE reads, TCRdb lists one record per CDR3 protein. The data show around 680,000 distinct CDR3 sequences, with 8% to 9% seen just once and about 0.98% held by the top ten. Separately, the same data were catalogued under a study of yellow fever vaccine responses in identical twins.

The specimen was PBMCs. These receptor sequences come from a young woman in good health.

This sequence joins TRBV12-3 or TRBV12-4 and TRBJ2-5, with D unresolved. There are 16 residues in the CDR3. The V gene lost 3 bases and the J gene lost 3 bases, with 17 bases spanning the gap. CDR3 coding DNA: TGTGCCAGCAGTTTTAGGAGCGCCGCCACGAAAGAGACCCAGTACTTC. This gives the protein CASSFRSAATKETQYF.

V and J are TRBV6-2 or TRBV6-3 and TRBJ2-3, with 7 bases aligning to TRBD2. There are 18 residues in the CDR3. The V and J ends lost 2 bases and 0 bases, in that order; junction bases with no gene match: 11. Germline V gene sequence: CDR1 MNHEY, CDR2 SVGEGT. The CDR3 DNA is TGTGCCAGCAGTTACGGACGGCCTAGCGGACACAGCACAGATACGCAGTATTTT. Its translation: CASSYGRPSGHSTDTQYF.

This clonotype came up many times. This rearrangement joins TRBV28 to TRBJ1-2; tentatively, D is TRBD1 (6 bases). Deletions cut 5 bases from V and 0 bases from J, with 25 bases between. The CDR3 length is 19 residues. The germline V gene encodes CDR1 MDHEN and CDR2 SYDVKM. The CDR3 DNA reads as TGTGCCAGCAGTCTGGGCGTTAGGAAGCAGGGGATGACTAACTATGGCTACACCTTC. Protein product: CASSLGVRKQGMTNYGYTF.

This clonotype was observed many times. The rearrangement joins TRBV5-1 to TRBJ2-3, with D perhaps TRBD2 (5 bases). Germline V gene lookup returns CDR1 SGHRS and CDR2 YFSETQ. The ends were cut back, 3 bases at V and 9 bases at J, with 14 bases in the middle. This CDR3 region has 13 residues. In nucleotides, the CDR3 is TGCGCCAGCAGCTCAACCCGGGATTTCACGCAGTATTTT. Its translation is CASSSTRDFTQYF.

The rearrangement joins TRBV15 to TRBJ2-6; tentative D call: TRBD1 (6 bases). CDR3 size: 17 residues. V was pared by 1 base and J by 0 bases, with 10 bases between. CDR1 and CDR2 from the germline V gene are LNHNV and YYDKDF (reference sequence). DNA for the CDR3: TGTGCCACCAGCAGAGGCACAGGGTTCTCTGGGGCCAACGTCCTGACTTTC. The encoded protein is CATSRGTGFSGANVLTF.

This clonotype was picked up many times. The gene calls are TRBV6-1 and TRBJ2-7; possibly TRBD1 for D (6 bases). Germline CDR1 MNHNS, CDR2 SASEGT. V shed 7 bases and J shed 3 bases, with 19 bases lying between them. This CDR3 is built from 15 residues. DNA of the CDR3: TGTGCCAGCACTCCAGGGGTAGGGGATTTCTACGAGCAGTACTTC. This gives the protein CASTPGVGDFYEQYF.

This clonotype has a handful of counts. The CDR3 coding sequence is TGTGCCATCAGTGAGCGTCGAGCTACCCCAGAAGGGACCCAGTACTTC. Translating gives CAISERRATPEGTQYF. The chain carries TRBV10-3 and TRBJ2-5; no definite D call. Germline V lookup: CDR1 ENHRY, CDR2 SYGVKD. The CDR3 spans 16 residues. The V and J ends lost 2 bases and 7 bases respectively, with 20 bases between them.

The rearrangement joins TRBV3-1 to TRBJ2-5; D call uncertain. The length of the CDR3 is 17 residues. Germline V lookup: CDR1 LGHDT, CDR2 YNNKEL (reference sequence). V lost 4 bases to trimming and J lost 1 base, with 19 bases between them. CDR3 amino acids: CASSRTPSRTTQETQYF. The CDR3 nucleotides read TGTGCCAGCAGCCGCACTCCGTCACGGACGACCCAAGAGACCCAGTACTTC.

V gene TRBV11-2 combines with J gene TRBJ2-5; possibly TRBD1 or TRBD2 for D (5 bases each). CDR1 is SGHAT, CDR2 FQNNGV, per germline. This CDR3 has 16 amino acids. V gave up 2 bases and J gave up 7 bases, with 20 bases separating them. The chain's CDR3 is CASSLIGGQRDVTQYF. The CDR3 coding sequence is TGTGCCAGCAGCTTAATCGGCGGACAACGGGATGTGACCCAGTACTTC.

V usage is TRBV6-2 or TRBV6-3 and J usage is TRBJ2-5, with TRBD2 matching 10 bases. V trimming: 8 bases; J trimming: 14 bases; junction bases outside the gene matches: 5. The CDR3 is made up of 10 amino acids. Germline values: CDR1 MNHEY, CDR2 SVGEGT. CDR3 bases: TGTGCCAGCGGCCTAGCGGGAGCTTACTTC. Amino acid sequence: CASGLAGAYF.

The V gene is TRBV11-2, the J gene TRBJ2-7, with no clear D. Deletions cut 1 base from V and 3 bases from J, with 13 bases between. CDR3 length: 15 amino acids. Germline V gene sequence: CDR1 SGHAT, CDR2 FQNNGV. The CDR3 nucleotides read TGTGCCAGCAGCTTAGCTCCTCAGGAAAACTACGAGCAGTACTTC. Amino acid sequence: CASSLAPQENYEQYF. Together with reference TRBV11-2 and TRBJ2-7, the CDR3 gives the full variable domain: EAGVAQSPRYKIIEKRQSVAFWCNPISGHATLYWYQQILGQGPKLLIQFQNNGVVDDSQLPKDRFSAERLKGVDSTLKIQPAKLEDSAVYLCASSLAPQENYEQYFGPGTRLTVT.

The rearrangement links TRBV9 to TRBJ2-7; D may correspond to TRBD1 or TRBD2 (7 bases each). Germline V lookup: CDR1 SGDLS, CDR2 YYNGEE. Trimming removed 4 bases at V and 2 bases at J, with 19 bases between. The CDR3 runs 16 residues. The CDR3 region is CASSPQGGDSTYEQYF. The DNA of the CDR3 is TGTGCCAGCAGCCCTCAGGGGGGGGACAGTACCTACGAGCAGTACTTC. The variable domain in full, completed from reference TRBV9 and TRBJ2-7, reads DSGVTQTPKHLITATGQRVTLRCSPRSGDLSVYWYQQSLDQGLQFLIQYYNGEERAKGNILERFSAQQFPDLHSELNLSSLELGDSALYFCASSPQGGDSTYEQYFGPGTRLTVT.

This clonotype was counted a few times. The chain joins TRBV27 to TRBJ1-1, with unresolved D. CDR1 MNHEY and CDR2 SMNVEV come from the germline V gene (reference sequence). V was shortened by 0 bases and J by 1 base, with 9 bases between the two germline ends. The CDR3 spans 15 residues. CDR3: CASSLSKGKNTEAFF. CDR3 bases: TGTGCCAGCAGTTTATCGAAGGGTAAGAACACTGAAGCTTTCTTT.

The CDR3 nucleotides read TGTGCCAGCAGCTTAAGGGCAGGAGAGACCCAGTACTTC. Residues: CASSLRAGETQYF. The chain links TRBV7-2 to TRBJ2-5; D is undetermined. Germline lookup yields CDR1 SGHTA and CDR2 FQGNSA. Trimming cost V 2 bases and J 4 bases, with 8 bases left between them. The length of the CDR3 is 13 residues.

There are many counts of this clonotype. DNA of the CDR3: TGTGCCAGCACCCTAGGACGGGCAGATACGCAGTATTTT. Translating it yields CASTLGRADTQYF. The chain combines TRBV6-2 or TRBV6-3 with TRBJ2-3; no definite D call. This CDR3 is built from 13 residues. The V gene lost 7 bases and the J gene lost 4 bases, with 12 bases spanning the gap. From germline, CDR1 is MNHEY and CDR2 SVGEGT.

This clonotype was counted a few times. Germline and junction disagree at one end, which may indicate a read error. CDR3: CASSYGRLADSSYERYF. The CDR3 nucleotides read TGTGCCAGCAGTTACGGCCGACTAGCGGATTCTTCCTACGAGCGGTACTTC. The chain has TRBV6-2 or TRBV6-3 and TRBJ2-7; the match to TRBD2 covers 9 bases. The CDR3 consists of 17 residues. Germline CDR1 and CDR2: MNHEY and SVGEGT.

This clonotype showed up just a few times. The rearrangement uses TRBV7-2 and TRBJ1-1; D is undetermined. This CDR3 spans 14 amino acids. The V end lost 5 bases, the J end lost 13 bases, and 23 bases lay between the germline ends. Germline V gene data show CDR1 as SGHTA and CDR2 as FQGNSA. The CDR3: CASSQLWAEPGVFF. The CDR3 bases are TGTGCCAGCAGCCAGCTCTGGGCCGAGCCCGGGGTTTTCTTT.

At least ten counts were recorded for this clonotype. The chain has TRBV6-1 and TRBJ1-5; D call uncertain. The germline V and J ends were trimmed by 6 bases and 3 bases, with 9 bases remaining between them. Per the germline V gene, CDR1 is MNHNS and CDR2 is SASEGT. This CDR3 contains 13 residues. CDR3 in amino acids: CASRPGTNQPQHF. The CDR3 DNA reads as TGTGCCAGCAGACCGGGAACCAATCAGCCCCAGCATTTT.

This clonotype appeared a few times. CDR3 coding DNA: TGTGCCAGCAGTCCCGGACGGACTAGCGAGCAGTACTTC. It encodes CASSPGRTSEQYF. The rearrangement links TRBV12-3 or TRBV12-4 to TRBJ2-7; TRBD2 agrees at 7 bases. The CDR3 has 13 amino acids. Trimming at V came to 5 bases and at J to 6 bases, leaving 7 bases not matched to a gene.

This clonotype showed up just a few times. The CDR3 nucleotides read TGTGCCAGCAGCCAGTACGACTATGGCTACACCTTC. Its translation is CASSQYDYGYTF. The chain joins TRBV7-9 to TRBJ1-2; D unclear. The CDR3 runs to 12 residues. V gave up 5 bases and J gave up 3 bases, with 7 bases separating them. Germline CDR1 and CDR2: SEHNR and FQNEAQ (reference sequence). Full variable domain (remainder filled in from reference TRBV7-9 and TRBJ1-2): DTGVSQNPRHKITKRGQNVTFRCDPISEHNRLYWYRQTLGQGPEFLTYFQNEAQLEKSRLLSDRFSAERPKGSFSTLEIQRTEQGDSAMYLCASSQYDYGYTFGSGTRLTVV.

This clonotype was observed a few times. The chain joins TRBV3-1 to TRBJ2-3; TRBD2 is a possible D gene (6 bases). The V and J ends lost 0 bases and 0 bases respectively, with 16 bases between them. Per germline, CDR1 LGHDT and CDR2 YNNKEL (reference sequence). CDR3 length: 18 amino acids. CDR3 DNA sequence: TGTGCCAGCAGCCAAGATTTATTGGGCGGGACTAGCACAGATACGCAGTATTTT. This encodes CASSQDLLGGTSTDTQYF.

This clonotype was found a few times. The chain uses TRBV7-9 and TRBJ2-1; D gene unclear. This CDR3 region has 13 residues. Germline CDR1 SEHNR, CDR2 FQNEAQ (reference sequence). V gave up 3 bases and J gave up 8 bases, with 11 bases separating them. The chain's CDR3 is CASSFLGRHEQFF. The CDR3 nucleotides are TGTGCCAGCAGCTTTTTGGGAAGGCATGAGCAGTTCTTC.